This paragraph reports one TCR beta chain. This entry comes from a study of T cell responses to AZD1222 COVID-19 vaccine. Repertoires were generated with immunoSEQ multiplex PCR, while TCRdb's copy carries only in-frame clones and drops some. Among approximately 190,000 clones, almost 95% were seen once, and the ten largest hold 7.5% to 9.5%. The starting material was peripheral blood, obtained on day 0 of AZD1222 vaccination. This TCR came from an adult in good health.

CDR3 DNA: TGTGCCAGCAGTGAACCGGGACTTTATTACACTGAAGCTTTCTTT. Translation gives CASSEPGLYYTEAFF. V and J are TRBV25-1 and TRBJ1-1, with a possible D match to TRBD1 (5 bases). Trimming took 2 bases from V and 3 from J, leaving 13 bases between them. CDR1 and CDR2 from the germline V gene are MGHDK and SYGVNS. There are 15 residues in the CDR3.